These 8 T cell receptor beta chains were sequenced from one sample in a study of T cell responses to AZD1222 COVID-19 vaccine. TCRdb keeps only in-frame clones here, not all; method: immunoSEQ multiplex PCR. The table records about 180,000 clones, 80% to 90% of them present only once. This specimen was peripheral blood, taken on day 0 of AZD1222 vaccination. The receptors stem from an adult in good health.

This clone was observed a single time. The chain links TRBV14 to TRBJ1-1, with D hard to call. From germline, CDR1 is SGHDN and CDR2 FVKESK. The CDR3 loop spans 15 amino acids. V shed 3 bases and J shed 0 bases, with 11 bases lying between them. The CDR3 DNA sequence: TGTGCCAGCAGCCACCAGTACGCCATGAACACTGAAGCTTTCTTT. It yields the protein CASSHQYAMNTEAFF.

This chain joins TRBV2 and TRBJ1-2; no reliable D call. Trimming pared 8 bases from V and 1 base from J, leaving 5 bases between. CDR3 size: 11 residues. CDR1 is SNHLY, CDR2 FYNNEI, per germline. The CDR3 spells CASEVNYGYTF. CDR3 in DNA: TGTGCCAGCGAGGTTAACTATGGCTACACCTTC.

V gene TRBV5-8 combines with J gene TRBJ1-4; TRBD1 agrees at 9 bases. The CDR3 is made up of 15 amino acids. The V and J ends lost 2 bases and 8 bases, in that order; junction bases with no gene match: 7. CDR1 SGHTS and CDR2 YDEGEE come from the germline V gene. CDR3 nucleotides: TGTGCCAGCAGCTTAACCGGGACAGGGTTAGAAAAACTGTTTTTT. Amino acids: CASSLTGTGLEKLFF.

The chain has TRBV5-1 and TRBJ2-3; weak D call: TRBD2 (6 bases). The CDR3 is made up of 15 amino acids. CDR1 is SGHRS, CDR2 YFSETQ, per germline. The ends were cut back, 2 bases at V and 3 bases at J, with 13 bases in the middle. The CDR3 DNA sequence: TGCGCCAGCAGCTTAATCCCGGGAGTTACAGATACGCAGTATTTT. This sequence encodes CASSLIPGVTDTQYF.

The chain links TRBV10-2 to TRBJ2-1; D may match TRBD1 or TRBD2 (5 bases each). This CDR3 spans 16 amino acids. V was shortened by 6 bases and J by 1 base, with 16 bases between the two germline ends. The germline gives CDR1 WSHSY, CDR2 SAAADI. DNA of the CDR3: TGCGCCAGCAGCGGGGCTGACATGATTTCCTACAATGAGCAGTTCTTC. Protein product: CASSGADMISYNEQFF.

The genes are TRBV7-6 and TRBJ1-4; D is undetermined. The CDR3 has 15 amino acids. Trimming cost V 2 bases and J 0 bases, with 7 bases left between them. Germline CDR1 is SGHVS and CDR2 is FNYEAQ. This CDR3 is CASSLRATTNEKLFF. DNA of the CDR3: TGTGCCAGCAGCTTAAGGGCCACAACTAATGAAAAACTGTTTTTT. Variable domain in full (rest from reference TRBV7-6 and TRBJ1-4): GAGVSQSPRYKVTKRGQDVALRCDPISGHVSLYWYRQALGQGPEFLTYFNYEAQQDKSGLPNDRFSAERPEGSISTLTIQRTEQRDSAMYRCASSLRATTNEKLFFGSGTQLSVL.

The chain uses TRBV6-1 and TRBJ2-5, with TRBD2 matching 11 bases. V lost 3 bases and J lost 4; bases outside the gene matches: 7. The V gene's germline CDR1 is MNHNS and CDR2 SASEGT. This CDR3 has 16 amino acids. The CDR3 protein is CASSDLTSGAVETQYF. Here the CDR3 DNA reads TGTGCCAGCAGTGATTTGACTAGCGGGGCTGTAGAGACCCAGTACTTC.

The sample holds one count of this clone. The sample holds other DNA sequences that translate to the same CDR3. CDR3 protein: CASSSGLAGPYEQYF. The DNA for the CDR3 is TGTGCCAGCAGCTCCGGACTAGCGGGGCCGTACGAGCAGTACTTC. The rearrangement uses TRBV13 and TRBJ2-7; TRBD2 matches 12 bases. Trimming removed 4 bases from V and 4 bases from J; junction bases left unmatched: 5. The CDR3 covers 15 residues. Per germline, CDR1 PRHDT and CDR2 FYEKMQ (reference sequence). The full variable domain, completed using reference TRBV13 and TRBJ2-7, is AAGVIQSPRHLIKEKRETATLKCYPIPRHDTVYWYQQGPGQDPQFLISFYEKMQSDKGSIPDRFSAQQFSDYHSELNMSSLELGDSALYFCASSSGLAGPYEQYFGPGTRLTVT.